This T cell receptor (beta chain) emerged from a study of blood T cell repertoires in COVID-19. CDR1 and CDR2 from the germline V gene are SGHTA and FQGNSA. Trimming cost V 5 bases and J 5 bases, with 22 bases left between them. CDR3 length: 17 amino acids. Assay used: immunoSEQ multiplex PCR; TCRdb lists only in-frame clones, some missing. The table includes 90,000 to 120,000 clones, 75% to 95% detected once. This chain links TRBV7-2 with TRBJ2-1, with D maybe TRBD2 (6 bases). This clonotype was sampled from a woman between 25 and 40 years old with acute or convalescent COVID-19. The sample consisted of peripheral blood. The CDR3: CASSPTGGIAVHNEQFF. CDR3 sequence (DNA): TGTGCCAGCAGCCCGACTGGGGGGATAGCGGTTCACAATGAGCAGTTCTTC. Based on the CDR3 plus reference TRBV7-2 and TRBJ2-1, the full variable domain is GAGVSQSPSNKVTEKGKDVELRCDPISGHTALYWYRQSLGQGLEFLIYFQGNSAPDKSGLPSDRFSAERTGGSVSTLTIQRTQQEDSAVYLCASSPTGGIAVHNEQFFGPGTRLTVL.